The entry below describes one T cell receptor beta chain. The data were taken from a study of blood T cell repertoires in COVID-19. As processed by the authors: Nucleated cell number was recorded as an estimate derived from reference gene primer amplification. The method was immunoSEQ multiplex PCR; TCRdb's version includes in-frame clones alone and lacks a portion of them. V and J calls and clone size are as listed in that table; D and trimming were resolved from the DNA. The sample has over 150,000 clones; around 87% are singletons. Patients from Seattle were sampled longitudinally, starting during active infection. Germline V gene lookup returns CDR1 SGHNT and CDR2 YYREEE (reference sequence). The length of the CDR3 is 13 residues. V was pared by 0 bases and J by 5 bases, with 9 bases between.

The chain is built from TRBV5-4 and TRBJ2-7; TRBD2 is a possible D gene (7 bases). The sample was peripheral blood. The origin of this receptor is a woman older than 75 with COVID-19, enrolled during active disease. The chain's CDR3 is CASSLVGGHEQYF. CDR3 sequence (DNA): TGTGCCAGCAGCTTGGTGGGGGGGCACGAGCAGTACTTC.